The present entry profiles one T cell receptor beta chain with its context. The table lists this clonotype with a few counts. This clone's antigen is unknown. No qualities accompany the bases; no much larger clone lies one base away. These data come from a study of T cell repertoires in cytomegalovirus infection (dated by TCRdb to the late 2010s). Turning to the overall study: Alongside well-studied HLA-B-restricted epitopes, the peptide stimulations were aimed at recently identified HLA-C-restricted CMV epitopes, whose presentation resists viral immunomodulation. Donor HLA type was relevant to the analysis, as public TCR beta signatures indicated carriage of CMV infection together with the matching HLA type. Broader findings and caveats from the paper: Cumulative frequency of public TCR beta family members discriminated carriers of CMV infection plus the relevant HLA type in this cohort and an independent 352-donor cohort. The ex vivo response was dominated by HLA-C-restricted CMV-specific TCR beta clonotypes, which also provided the single most frequent clonotype in two of eight donors.

V was cut back by 6 bases and J by 5 bases, leaving a gap of 11 bases between them. The germline V gene encodes CDR1 ENHRY and CDR2 SYGVKD. Spanning cysteine to phenylalanine, the CDR3 consists of 13 amino acids. CDR3 DNA is the only sequence kept; it has 39 bases, read in frame from the first base. The treatment or condition label here, explained by the study, means: in vitro stimulation with specific CMV peptide epitopes to enrich CMV-specific T cells. Reads for this sample came from an Illumina HiSeq 1500. Using fastp at Q25 and MiXCR, TCRdb reprocessed the public reads and kept productive beta chains. One record per CDR3 amino acid sequence lists the most common genes and DNA. The sample has about a million distinct CDR3 sequences on record, approximately 31% of them singletons. The top ten clonotypes cover more than 12% of the sample.

This sequence was found in a human donor in good health (CMV status not recorded). Some clones in this sample may be carry-over from other donors' samples. The chain joins TRBV10-3 to TRBJ2-1, with the identity of the D gene unclear. This specimen consisted of cultured CD8+ T cells from PBMCs, obtained from culture after CMV antigen stimulation. In nucleotide form, the sequence is TGTGCCATCAGAGTGGGCCCGCACAATGAGCAGTTCTTC. The encoded protein is CAIRVGPHNEQFF.